This T cell receptor (beta chain) is from a study of T cell changes during pregnancy in multiple sclerosis (dated by TCRdb to about 2019). Looking at the study overall: The study examined how the T cell repertoire changed over the course of pregnancy in women with multiple sclerosis.

There are 15 amino acids in the CDR3, from cysteine to phenylalanine inclusive. Here the CDR3 DNA is all that survives: 45 bases in frame from base 1. CDR1 and CDR2 (SGHVS, FQNEAQ) derive from the germline V gene. V is pruned by 2 bases and J by 5 bases, leaving 8 bases of the junction without a gene match. With respect to this clone: Its antigen remains unidentified. Per-base quality was not reported, and no clone a single base away is much larger than it.

Receptor amplification or capture employed the immunoSEQ multiplex PCR assay. This is the immuneACCESS table as TCRdb keeps it, with only in-frame sequences that have V and J called. A part of the clones is gone; compared with another copy, unresolved V genes explain less than half, and the rest is unexplained. Within this sample are roughly 79,000 clones, with 85% to 95% of them counted one time only. About 0.45% of the sample is taken by the ten largest. The source of this sequence is a female donor with multiple sclerosis, enrolled in a pregnancy study. Sequencing was performed on CD4+ T cells from peripheral blood mononuclear cells, taken before pregnancy. The chain joins TRBV7-8 to TRBJ1-2; 7 of the junction bases match TRBD1. At the DNA level, the sequence is TGTGCCAGCAGCTTATCCTTGACAGGGAAGTATGGCTACACCTTC. This gives the protein CASSLSLTGKYGYTF.